The rows below give T cell receptor beta chains drawn from one sample of a study of identical twins. One entry per CDR3 protein, called by TCRdb with MiXCR from the 5' RACE reads. The sample lists approximately 600,000 distinct CDR3 sequences, just under 10% occurring once. These data are also associated with another study on yellow fever vaccine responses in identical twins.

The sequencing sample was made of PBMCs. The source of these receptors is a woman aged 18 to 35 in good health. Each CDR3 is given without its conserved first and last residue. The order of the fields is J gene, clone size, V gene, CDR3 length, CDR3 protein. The size of a clone is reported for some rows only, either as once, few or many, or as a class for expanded clones.

TRBJ1-2 | many | TRBV3-1 | 13 | ASSQGAGPDAGYT
TRBJ2-7 | NA | TRBV19 | 12 | ASSESVSRYEQY
TRBJ2-7 | few | TRBV7-9 | 11 | ASSPHTGVEQY
TRBJ2-1 | NA | TRBV5-1 | 13 | ASNLDGDTYNEQF
TRBJ2-3 | few | TRBV6-2/TRBV6-3 | 14 | ASSEAPGQGSDTQY
TRBJ2-7 | NA | TRBV5-1 | 11 | ASNRGLGYEQY
TRBJ1-1 | NA | TRBV6-2/TRBV6-3 | 16 | ASSYPTRRGPDSWRAF
TRBJ2-5 | few | TRBV20-1 | 9 | SANLVETQY
TRBJ2-3 | many | TRBV24-1 | 14 | ATSGGTGGLPDTQY
TRBJ2-1 | once | TRBV7-3 | 16 | ASSRLAGGLRSYNEQF
TRBJ2-1 | few | TRBV4-3 | 18 | ASSQVAVPGLAGADNEQF
TRBJ2-7 | few | TRBV20-1 | 12 | SAHKGQGKYEQY
TRBJ2-1 | few | TRBV25-1 | 14 | ASSATGDRSYNEQF
TRBJ1-1 | few | TRBV29-1 | 12 | SVVGRTGFTEAF
TRBJ1-1 | many | TRBV19 | 10 | ASSISGTQAF
TRBJ2-1 | few | TRBV6-2/TRBV6-3 | 16 | ASSYGLAGVIRADEQF
TRBJ2-1 | few | TRBV15 | 13 | ATSRGRLAANEQF
TRBJ1-2 | NA | TRBV4-1 | 13 | ASSQVSGQGSGYT